This T cell receptor beta chain was profiled in a study of radiation and T cells in renal cell carcinoma. This table comes from immunoSEQ multiplex PCR, and its TCRdb copy is limited to in-frame clones, with some not included. This table has 100,000 to 150,000 clones, 82% appearing once. CDR3 size: 14 residues. V was pared by 8 bases and J by 3 bases, with 11 bases between. Germline loops: CDR1 SNHLY, CDR2 FYNNEI. Sample time point: baseline pretreatment blood. Sample treatment: 15 Gy SBRT to primary tumor, nephrectomy 4 weeks later. The J gene is TRBJ2-6, the V gene TRBV2; a possible D gene is TRBD1 (6 bases). This material consisted of blood, taken from a patient whose treatment included radiotherapy and nephrectomy. The source of this sequence is a woman aged 55-70 years with renal cell carcinoma. CDR3 bases: TGTGCCAGCGCCCGGACAGTTGGGGCCAACGTCCTGACTTTC. Translation: CASARTVGANVLTF.